Listed below are T cell receptor beta chains from one sample, sequenced in a study of glioma-infiltrating T cells. TCRdb re-derived calls from the multiplex PCR reads in MiXCR, one entry per CDR3 protein. The data hold under 200,000 distinct CDR3 sequences, with around 45% observed a single time. What was sequenced was glioma tissue, nonneoplastic brain tissue, or PBMCs (not recorded which). These receptors all stem from a human donor with low-grade glioma or glioblastoma, undergoing nonglioma brain surgery, or in good health (not recorded which). Each CDR3 is given with its conserved first and last residue.

J | V | CDR3
TRBJ1-1 | TRBV4-2 | CASSQGSSGGTEAFF
TRBJ1-1 | TRBV6-1 | CASSFRHLGNSPEAFF
TRBJ2-1 | TRBV20-1 | CSAHPALTEEQFF
TRBJ2-7 | TRBV6-2/TRBV6-3 | CASSYPRLAAPSRGNYEQYF
TRBJ1-1 | TRBV25-1 | CASSDAASEALF
TRBJ2-5 | TRBV6-1 | CASRETGEETQYF
TRBJ2-3 | TRBV20-1 | CSAQTSGTSFTDTKYF
TRBJ2-7 | TRBV28 | CASSLGIGYEQYF
TRBJ1-1 | TRBV9 | CASSRGGFTEAFF
TRBJ2-3 | TRBV14 | CASSPTIQGKDTQYF
TRBJ1-1 | TRBV19 | CASLGREAFF
TRBJ2-2 | TRBV4-1 | CASSQQRFTGELFF
TRBJ2-1 | TRBV5-1 | CASSLDSGSDEQFF
TRBJ2-7 | TRBV12-3/TRBV12-4 | CASSFTGTSAYEQYF
TRBJ1-2 | TRBV9 | CASSAPVNPYGYTF
TRBJ2-2 | TRBV19 | CASSRQLRTGELFF
TRBJ2-2 | TRBV7-8 | CASSLAPQGAGELFF
TRBJ2-5 | TRBV7-2 | CASSSQLGTSGKETQYF
TRBJ2-1 | TRBV7-9 | CASSLVLPGGEQFF
TRBJ2-7 | TRBV18 | CASSPDIASYEQYF
TRBJ2-5 | TRBV3-1 | CASSLLAGGAKETQYF
TRBJ1-3 | TRBV19 | CASSIAGTGGNTIYF
TRBJ2-1 | TRBV28 | CASSLAGLADHNEQFF
TRBJ2-7 | TRBV6-1 | CASSKGDREEQYF
TRBJ2-1 | TRBV15 | CATSRDLSFSGYSYNEQFF
TRBJ2-1 | TRBV2 | CASTLGPYNEQFF
TRBJ2-1 | TRBV2 | CASSPNNEKFF
TRBJ2-2 | TRBV29-1 | CSAGANTGELFF
TRBJ1-6 | TRBV2 | CASSRSGPTPGSSYNSPLHF
TRBJ1-1 | TRBV7-3 | CASSAGGFNTEAFF
TRBJ2-5 | TRBV6-6 | CASSYRGTLQETQYF
TRBJ2-5 | TRBV28 | CASSFWSKGQTGDRGETQYF
TRBJ2-7 | TRBV20-1 | CSARRTDSYEQYF
TRBJ2-7 | TRBV10-1 | CASSDSVVGLVSNEQYF
TRBJ2-3 | TRBV20-1 | CSARGGPVGDTQYF
TRBJ2-7 | TRBV27 | CAISVVGSGYEQYF
TRBJ1-2 | TRBV28 | CASTRQGYYRYTF
TRBJ2-1 | TRBV18 | CASSPTGSGLGRNEQFF
TRBJ2-1 | TRBV3-1 | CASSQEFRLAGGLYEQFF
TRBJ1-1 | TRBV14 | CASSQVPDRTGAFF
TRBJ2-6 | TRBV7-2 | CASSLGPIAGANVLTF
TRBJ2-1 | TRBV11-2 | CASSRRTGGLFYNEQFF
TRBJ2-3 | TRBV6-1 | CASGASGTGEDEQYF
TRBJ1-5 | TRBV12-3/TRBV12-4 | CASSFSGIKRQPQHF
TRBJ2-6 | TRBV27 | CASRGLAGANVLTF
TRBJ1-6 | TRBV9 | CASSVANSPLHF